This T cell receptor beta chain was profiled in a study of blood T cells in healthy people across ages. Study background: Per two T cells, template switching captured roughly one barcoded beta molecule.

With 2 bases removed from V and 5 bases from J, the gap between germline ends came to 16 bases. Per germline, CDR1 MNHNS and CDR2 SASEGT. The CDR3 is 15 amino acids. Combining a sample-barcoded 5' primer with a J-beta primer mix, a second PCR ran for about 7 to 11 cycles. Using its own MiXCR run on the 5' RACE reads, TCRdb lists one record per CDR3 protein. Of about 760,000 distinct CDR3 sequences in the sample, 20% to 30% were seen once. On this clonotype: Its antigen is as yet unknown.

Study-wide results and caveats: Reliance upon unsorted PBMCs precluded definitive naive versus antigen-experienced comparison. A roughly linear fall in TCR beta diversity per million T cells was seen with increasing age.

These same data were also listed under a study on T cells of mothers and their children.

The sequencing input was blood. The TCR sequence derives from a boy under 18 in good health. V is TRBV6-1 and J is TRBJ2-7; weak D call: TRBD1 (6 bases). The CDR3 region is CASSEWFRDNNEQYF. CDR3 nucleotide sequence: TGTGCCAGCAGTGAATGGTTCCGGGACAATAACGAGCAGTACTTC.